This TCR beta chain was identified during a study of blood T cell repertoires in COVID-19. Study details: Sites in the United States, Italy and Spain provided acute and convalescent COVID-19 samples. In each case, the material was cDNA or gDNA derived from T cells, B-cell-depleted T cells, or PBMCs.

Source study methods: The authors estimated nucleated cell counts from reference gene primer amplification. Profiled with immunoSEQ multiplex PCR; TCRdb holds only in-frame clones, not every one. V, J and clone size are those of that table, while D and trimming were read from the DNA. The data hold over 200,000 clones, with roughly 84% observed a single time. The V gene's germline CDR1 is KGHDR and CDR2 SFDVKD. Trimming removed 3 bases at V and 4 bases at J, with 11 bases between. The CDR3 extends over 14 amino acids. The sequenced sample was peripheral blood. The chain recombines TRBV24-1 with TRBJ1-1; perhaps TRBD1 as D (6 bases). This receptor was identified in an elderly woman with active or convalescent COVID-19. CDR3 sequence: CATSDPRGSTEAFF. The CDR3, as DNA: TGTGCCACCAGTGATCCCAGGGGAAGCACTGAAGCTTTCTTT.